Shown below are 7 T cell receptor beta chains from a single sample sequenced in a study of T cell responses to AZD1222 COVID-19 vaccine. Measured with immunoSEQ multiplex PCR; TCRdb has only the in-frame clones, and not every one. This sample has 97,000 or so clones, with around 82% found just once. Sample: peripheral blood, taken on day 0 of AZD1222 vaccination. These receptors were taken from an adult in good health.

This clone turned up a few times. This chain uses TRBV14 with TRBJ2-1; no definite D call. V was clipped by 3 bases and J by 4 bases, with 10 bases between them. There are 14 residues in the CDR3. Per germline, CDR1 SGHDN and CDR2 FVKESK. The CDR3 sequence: CASSHEVVYNEQFF. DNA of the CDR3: TGTGCCAGCAGCCATGAGGTAGTTTACAATGAGCAGTTCTTC.

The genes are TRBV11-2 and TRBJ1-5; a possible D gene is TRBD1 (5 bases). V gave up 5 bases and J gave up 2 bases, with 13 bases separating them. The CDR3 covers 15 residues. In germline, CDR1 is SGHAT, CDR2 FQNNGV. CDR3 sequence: CASSPDEGGNQPQHF. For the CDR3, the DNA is TGTGCCAGCAGCCCCGACGAAGGGGGCAATCAGCCCCAGCATTTT.

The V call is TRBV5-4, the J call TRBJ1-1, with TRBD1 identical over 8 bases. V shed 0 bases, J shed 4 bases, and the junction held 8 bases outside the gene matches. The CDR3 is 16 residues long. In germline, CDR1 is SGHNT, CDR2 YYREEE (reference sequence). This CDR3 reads CASSLEMADRVTEAFF. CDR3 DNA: TGTGCCAGCAGCTTGGAAATGGCGGACAGGGTCACTGAAGCTTTCTTT.

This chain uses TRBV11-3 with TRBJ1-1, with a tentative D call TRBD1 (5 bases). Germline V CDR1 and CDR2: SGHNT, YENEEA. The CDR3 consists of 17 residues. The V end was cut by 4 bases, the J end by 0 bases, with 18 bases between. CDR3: CASSSRKSRGVNTEAFF. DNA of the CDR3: TGTGCCAGCAGCTCCCGTAAGAGTCGGGGCGTGAACACTGAAGCTTTCTTT. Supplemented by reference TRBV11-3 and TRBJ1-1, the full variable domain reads EAGVVQSPRYKIIEKKQPVAFWCNPISGHNTLYWYLQNLGQGPELLIRYENEEAVDDSQLPKDRFSAERLKGVDSTLKIQPAELGDSAVYLCASSSRKSRGVNTEAFFGQGTRLTVV.

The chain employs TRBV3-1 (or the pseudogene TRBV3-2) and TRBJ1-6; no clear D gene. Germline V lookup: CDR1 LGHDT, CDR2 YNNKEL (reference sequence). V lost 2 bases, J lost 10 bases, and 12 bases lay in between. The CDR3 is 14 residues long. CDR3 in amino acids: CASSQLNRESPLHF. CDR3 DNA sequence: TGTGCCAGCAGCCAACTAAACAGAGAGTCACCCCTCCACTTT.

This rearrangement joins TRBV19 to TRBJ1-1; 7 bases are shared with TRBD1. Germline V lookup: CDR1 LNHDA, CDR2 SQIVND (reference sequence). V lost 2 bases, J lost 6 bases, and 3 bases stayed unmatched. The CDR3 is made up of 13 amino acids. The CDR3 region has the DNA TGTGCCAGTAGTATAAGACAGGGCGCTGAAGCTTTCTTT. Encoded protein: CASSIRQGAEAFF.

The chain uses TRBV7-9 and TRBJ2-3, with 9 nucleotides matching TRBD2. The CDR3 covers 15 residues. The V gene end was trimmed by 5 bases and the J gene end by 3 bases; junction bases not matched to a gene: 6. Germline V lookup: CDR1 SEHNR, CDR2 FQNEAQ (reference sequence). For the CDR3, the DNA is TGTGCCAGCAGCCTCTGGACTAGCGAAACAGATACGCAGTATTTT. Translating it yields CASSLWTSETDTQYF.